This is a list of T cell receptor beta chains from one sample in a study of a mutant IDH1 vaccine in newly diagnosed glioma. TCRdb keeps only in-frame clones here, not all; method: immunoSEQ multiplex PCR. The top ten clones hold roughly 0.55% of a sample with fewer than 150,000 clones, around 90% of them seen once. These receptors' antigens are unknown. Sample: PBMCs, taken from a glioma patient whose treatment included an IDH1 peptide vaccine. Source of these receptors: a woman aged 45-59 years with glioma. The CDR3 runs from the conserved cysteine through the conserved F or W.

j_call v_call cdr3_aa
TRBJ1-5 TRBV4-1 CASSPTSNQPQHF
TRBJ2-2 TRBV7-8 CASSLEISGRAHGELFF
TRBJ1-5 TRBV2 CASSEARDRFHF
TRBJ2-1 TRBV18 CASSTGTGDYNEQFF
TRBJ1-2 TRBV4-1 CASGVWVENGYTF
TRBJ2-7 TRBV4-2 CASSHLPVHLGSSYEQYF
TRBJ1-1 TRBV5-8 CASSRPGTFLNTEAFF
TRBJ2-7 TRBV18 CASSPGTQSYEQYF
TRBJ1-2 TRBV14 CASSRVSGLDGYTF
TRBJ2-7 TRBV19 CASSITSGYEQYF
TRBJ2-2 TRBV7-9 CASSPPGGLAGANTGELFF
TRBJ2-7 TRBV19 CASRVSGSQHEQYF
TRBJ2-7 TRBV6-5 CASSYDRGGSYEQYF
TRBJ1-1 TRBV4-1 CASSQESPRVENTEAFF
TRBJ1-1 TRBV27 CATSPNTEAFF
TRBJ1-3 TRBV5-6 CASSFSRWNTIYF
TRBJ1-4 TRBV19 CAGKRDTLGEKLFF
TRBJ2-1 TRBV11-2 CASSLDRSLREQFF
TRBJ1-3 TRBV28 CASSYRHRVSGNTIYF
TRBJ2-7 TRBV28 CASTVGGEYEQYF
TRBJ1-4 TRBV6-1 CASRRGAGEKLFF
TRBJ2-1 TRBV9 CASSVAGADNEQFF
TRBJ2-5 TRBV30 CAWTAQDQETQYF
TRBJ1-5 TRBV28 CASSLGQGIQPQHF
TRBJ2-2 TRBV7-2 CASSLNRGTGELFF
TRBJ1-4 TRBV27 CASSLRDRGDEKLFF
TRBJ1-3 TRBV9 CASSEHRDTSGNTIYF
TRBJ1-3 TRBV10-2 CATRAGGNAGNTIYF
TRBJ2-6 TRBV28 CASSTTPHSGANVLTF
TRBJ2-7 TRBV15 CATSRDLGRGNEQYF
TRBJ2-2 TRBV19 CATTTGWTGELFF
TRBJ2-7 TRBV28 CASSLLPQLVSSYEQYF
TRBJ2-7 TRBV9 CASSLRDRAYEQYF
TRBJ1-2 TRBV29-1 CSVAEGANYGYTF
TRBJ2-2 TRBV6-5 CASSYDSGTGELFF
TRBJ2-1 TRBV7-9 CASSLGERNEQFF
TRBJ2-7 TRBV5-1 CASSAPDSFTYEQYF
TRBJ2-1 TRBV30 CAWSVGVAGAGVDEQFF
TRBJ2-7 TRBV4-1 CASSRTSPGSYEQYF
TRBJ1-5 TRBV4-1 CASSQGTVSNQPQHF
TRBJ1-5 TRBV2 CASSPQGLGNQPQHF
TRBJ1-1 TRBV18 CASSPLWESKGNTEAFF
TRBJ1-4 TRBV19 CASIRSVGEKLFF
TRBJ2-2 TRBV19 CASSSGLAGGGNTGELFF
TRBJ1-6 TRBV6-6 CASSLPGGPLHF
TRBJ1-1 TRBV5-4 CASSLPTGTGTEAFF
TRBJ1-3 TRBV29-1 CSVERQGARNTIYF
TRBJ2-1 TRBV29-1 CSVPRGSSSYNEQFF
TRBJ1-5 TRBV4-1 CASSQVPGEEQPQHF
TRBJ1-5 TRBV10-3 CAISGDRGHSRPQHF
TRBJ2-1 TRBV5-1 CASIRDQSSYNEQFF
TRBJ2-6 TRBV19 CATQRAAVSGANVLTF
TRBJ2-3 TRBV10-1 CASSNLLASGTDTQYF
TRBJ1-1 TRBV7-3 CASSPARGTEAFF
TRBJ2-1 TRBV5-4 CASSYAGLASYNEQFF
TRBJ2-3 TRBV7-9 CASSPSLHRVSTDTQYF
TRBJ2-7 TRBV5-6 CASSLTGAEQYF